This T cell receptor (beta chain) was identified during a study of HIV-infected patients and healthy controls. This clonotype was seen at least ten times. Whole blood was used without fractionation, so all unsorted peripheral T cells were included. cDNA was made from about 500 ng RNA using alpha and beta constant primers. Each of the alpha and beta chains got its own library through chain-specific third strand synthesis with indices. A single primer pair per chain amplified all rearrangements, with per-molecule barcodes. MiXCR, run by TCRdb on the 5' RACE reads, gives a single entry per CDR3 protein. The sample yields approximately 11,000 distinct CDR3 sequences, 8.5% to 12% seen once. This CDR3 contains 18 residues. The V gene's germline CDR1 is MNHEY and CDR2 SVGAGI. V dropped 0 bases and J dropped 4 bases, with 19 bases sitting between them.

This TCR was sampled from an adult with HIV infection. The chain is built from TRBV6-5 and TRBJ1-3; D may be TRBD1 (5 bases). The material sequenced was blood, taken before antiretroviral therapy. Written as DNA, the CDR3 is TGTGCCAGCAGTTACTCGATGGGGGACGGGGGATACGGAAACACCATATATTTT. Translated: CASSYSMGDGGYGNTIYF.